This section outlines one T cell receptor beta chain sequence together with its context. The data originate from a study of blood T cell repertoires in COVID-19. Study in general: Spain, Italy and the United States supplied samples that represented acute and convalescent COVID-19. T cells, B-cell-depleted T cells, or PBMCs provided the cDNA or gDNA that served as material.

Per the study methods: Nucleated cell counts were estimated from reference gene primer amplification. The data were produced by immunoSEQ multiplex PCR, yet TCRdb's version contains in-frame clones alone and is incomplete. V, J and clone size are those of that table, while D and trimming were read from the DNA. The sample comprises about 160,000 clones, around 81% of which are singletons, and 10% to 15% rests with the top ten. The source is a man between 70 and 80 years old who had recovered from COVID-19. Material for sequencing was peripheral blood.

The CDR3 DNA sequence: TGTGCCAGCGGGGAGATCCATGAGCAGTTCTTC. Its protein is CASGEIHEQFF. This rearrangement joins TRBV3-1 (or the pseudogene TRBV3-2) to TRBJ2-1, with D perhaps TRBD2 (5 bases). The CDR3 spans 11 residues. CDR1 LGHDT and CDR2 YNNKEL come from the germline V gene (reference sequence). Between the trimmed V and J ends, which lost 8 bases and 8 bases, there was a span of 10 bases.